What follows are 9 T cell receptor beta chains derived from one specimen sequenced in a study of blood T cell repertoires in COVID-19. Profiled with immunoSEQ multiplex PCR; TCRdb holds only in-frame clones, not every one. Counted here are a few hundred thousand clones, about 85% occurring once; the ten biggest clones make up under 20%. The sequencing sample was made of PBMCs or T cells enriched from blood (not recorded which). These receptor sequences come from a middle-aged man who had recovered from COVID-19.

V and J are TRBV29-1 and TRBJ2-1; 9 bases align to TRBD2. From germline, CDR1 is SQVTM and CDR2 ANQGSEA. Germline trimming cut 8 bases from V and 4 bases from J; bases unmatched to any gene: 9. The CDR3 is made up of 14 amino acids. The CDR3 DNA follows: TGCAGCTCTGGATTAGCGGGAGATTACAATGAGCAGTTCTTC. As protein: CSSGLAGDYNEQFF.

The chain joins TRBV2 to TRBJ2-7; D might be TRBD1 (5 bases). This CDR3 has 17 amino acids. The ends were cut back, 8 bases at V and 1 base at J, with 24 bases in the middle. In germline, CDR1 is SNHLY, CDR2 FYNNEI. This CDR3 reads CASSKDISYTHSYEQYF. As DNA, the CDR3 is TGTGCCAGCTCCAAGGACATATCATACACACATTCCTACGAGCAGTACTTC.

The J gene is TRBJ2-2, the V gene TRBV4-2; TRBD2 agrees at 13 bases. With 6 bases clipped from V and 5 bases from J, the junction kept 3 bases outside the gene matches. Per the germline V gene, CDR1 is LGHNA and CDR2 is YNFKEQ. The CDR3 spans 15 residues. In DNA, the CDR3 is TGTGCCAGCAGGCAACTAGCGGGAGGGACCGGGGAGCTGTTTTTT. Amino acid sequence: CASRQLAGGTGELFF.

This clone appeared once. The V gene is TRBV18, the J gene TRBJ1-3; the match to TRBD1 covers 7 bases. The germline V gene encodes CDR1 KGHSH and CDR2 LQKENI. The CDR3 consists of 16 residues. The trim removed 3 bases at V and 0 bases at J, leaving 5 bases unmatched. CDR3 nucleotides: TGTGCCAGCTCACCGGGACAGATGACCTCTGGAAACACCATATATTTT. Its translation: CASSPGQMTSGNTIYF.

The gene calls are TRBV29-1 and TRBJ2-1; 9 bases line up with TRBD1. This CDR3 contains 15 residues. V was pared by 4 bases and J by 5 bases, with 9 bases of the junction left unmatched. The germline V gene encodes CDR1 SQVTM and CDR2 ANQGSEA. The CDR3 loop is CSVGTGGGFDNEQFF. The CDR3 coding sequence is TGCAGCGTTGGTACAGGGGGCGGATTTGACAATGAGCAGTTCTTC.

The CDR3 protein is CASSSQGSDTQYF. In DNA form, the CDR3 reads TGTGCCAGCAGCTCCCAGGGCTCAGATACGCAGTATTTT. The rearrangement uses TRBV13 and TRBJ2-3; possibly TRBD1 for D (5 bases). This CDR3 comprises 13 residues. V was shortened by 4 bases and J by 4 bases, with 9 bases between the two germline ends. Germline V gene data show CDR1 as PRHDT and CDR2 as FYEKMQ (reference sequence).

The V and J genes are TRBV3-1 (or the pseudogene TRBV3-2) and TRBJ2-1; 8 nucleotides agree with TRBD2. The germline CDR1 and CDR2 sequences are LGHDT and YNNKEL (reference sequence). The CDR3 contains 14 residues. The J segment lost 8 bases and the V segment lost 5 bases, leaving 8 bases of the junction unmatched. This chain's CDR3 is CASSSVGLADEQFF. The CDR3, as DNA: TGTGCCAGCAGCTCGGTTGGACTAGCTGATGAGCAGTTCTTC.

This sequence joins TRBV27 and TRBJ2-7; a weak D match, TRBD1 (6 bases). This CDR3 has 14 amino acids. Per germline, CDR1 MNHEY and CDR2 SMNVEV (reference sequence). Between the trimmed V and J ends, which lost 2 bases and 2 bases, there was a span of 10 bases. The CDR3 DNA sequence: TGTGCCAGCAGTTTAGTGGACAGTACCTACGAGCAGTACTTC. Amino acid sequence: CASSLVDSTYEQYF.

The chain links TRBV2 to TRBJ2-7; TRBD1 matches at 7 bases. The CDR3 loop spans 14 amino acids. The J segment lost 3 bases and the V segment lost 7 bases, leaving 9 bases of the junction unmatched. Germline CDR1 is SNHLY and CDR2 is FYNNEI. Here the CDR3 reads CASTGRTGFYEQYF. DNA of the CDR3: TGTGCCAGCACTGGACGGACAGGTTTCTACGAGCAGTACTTC.